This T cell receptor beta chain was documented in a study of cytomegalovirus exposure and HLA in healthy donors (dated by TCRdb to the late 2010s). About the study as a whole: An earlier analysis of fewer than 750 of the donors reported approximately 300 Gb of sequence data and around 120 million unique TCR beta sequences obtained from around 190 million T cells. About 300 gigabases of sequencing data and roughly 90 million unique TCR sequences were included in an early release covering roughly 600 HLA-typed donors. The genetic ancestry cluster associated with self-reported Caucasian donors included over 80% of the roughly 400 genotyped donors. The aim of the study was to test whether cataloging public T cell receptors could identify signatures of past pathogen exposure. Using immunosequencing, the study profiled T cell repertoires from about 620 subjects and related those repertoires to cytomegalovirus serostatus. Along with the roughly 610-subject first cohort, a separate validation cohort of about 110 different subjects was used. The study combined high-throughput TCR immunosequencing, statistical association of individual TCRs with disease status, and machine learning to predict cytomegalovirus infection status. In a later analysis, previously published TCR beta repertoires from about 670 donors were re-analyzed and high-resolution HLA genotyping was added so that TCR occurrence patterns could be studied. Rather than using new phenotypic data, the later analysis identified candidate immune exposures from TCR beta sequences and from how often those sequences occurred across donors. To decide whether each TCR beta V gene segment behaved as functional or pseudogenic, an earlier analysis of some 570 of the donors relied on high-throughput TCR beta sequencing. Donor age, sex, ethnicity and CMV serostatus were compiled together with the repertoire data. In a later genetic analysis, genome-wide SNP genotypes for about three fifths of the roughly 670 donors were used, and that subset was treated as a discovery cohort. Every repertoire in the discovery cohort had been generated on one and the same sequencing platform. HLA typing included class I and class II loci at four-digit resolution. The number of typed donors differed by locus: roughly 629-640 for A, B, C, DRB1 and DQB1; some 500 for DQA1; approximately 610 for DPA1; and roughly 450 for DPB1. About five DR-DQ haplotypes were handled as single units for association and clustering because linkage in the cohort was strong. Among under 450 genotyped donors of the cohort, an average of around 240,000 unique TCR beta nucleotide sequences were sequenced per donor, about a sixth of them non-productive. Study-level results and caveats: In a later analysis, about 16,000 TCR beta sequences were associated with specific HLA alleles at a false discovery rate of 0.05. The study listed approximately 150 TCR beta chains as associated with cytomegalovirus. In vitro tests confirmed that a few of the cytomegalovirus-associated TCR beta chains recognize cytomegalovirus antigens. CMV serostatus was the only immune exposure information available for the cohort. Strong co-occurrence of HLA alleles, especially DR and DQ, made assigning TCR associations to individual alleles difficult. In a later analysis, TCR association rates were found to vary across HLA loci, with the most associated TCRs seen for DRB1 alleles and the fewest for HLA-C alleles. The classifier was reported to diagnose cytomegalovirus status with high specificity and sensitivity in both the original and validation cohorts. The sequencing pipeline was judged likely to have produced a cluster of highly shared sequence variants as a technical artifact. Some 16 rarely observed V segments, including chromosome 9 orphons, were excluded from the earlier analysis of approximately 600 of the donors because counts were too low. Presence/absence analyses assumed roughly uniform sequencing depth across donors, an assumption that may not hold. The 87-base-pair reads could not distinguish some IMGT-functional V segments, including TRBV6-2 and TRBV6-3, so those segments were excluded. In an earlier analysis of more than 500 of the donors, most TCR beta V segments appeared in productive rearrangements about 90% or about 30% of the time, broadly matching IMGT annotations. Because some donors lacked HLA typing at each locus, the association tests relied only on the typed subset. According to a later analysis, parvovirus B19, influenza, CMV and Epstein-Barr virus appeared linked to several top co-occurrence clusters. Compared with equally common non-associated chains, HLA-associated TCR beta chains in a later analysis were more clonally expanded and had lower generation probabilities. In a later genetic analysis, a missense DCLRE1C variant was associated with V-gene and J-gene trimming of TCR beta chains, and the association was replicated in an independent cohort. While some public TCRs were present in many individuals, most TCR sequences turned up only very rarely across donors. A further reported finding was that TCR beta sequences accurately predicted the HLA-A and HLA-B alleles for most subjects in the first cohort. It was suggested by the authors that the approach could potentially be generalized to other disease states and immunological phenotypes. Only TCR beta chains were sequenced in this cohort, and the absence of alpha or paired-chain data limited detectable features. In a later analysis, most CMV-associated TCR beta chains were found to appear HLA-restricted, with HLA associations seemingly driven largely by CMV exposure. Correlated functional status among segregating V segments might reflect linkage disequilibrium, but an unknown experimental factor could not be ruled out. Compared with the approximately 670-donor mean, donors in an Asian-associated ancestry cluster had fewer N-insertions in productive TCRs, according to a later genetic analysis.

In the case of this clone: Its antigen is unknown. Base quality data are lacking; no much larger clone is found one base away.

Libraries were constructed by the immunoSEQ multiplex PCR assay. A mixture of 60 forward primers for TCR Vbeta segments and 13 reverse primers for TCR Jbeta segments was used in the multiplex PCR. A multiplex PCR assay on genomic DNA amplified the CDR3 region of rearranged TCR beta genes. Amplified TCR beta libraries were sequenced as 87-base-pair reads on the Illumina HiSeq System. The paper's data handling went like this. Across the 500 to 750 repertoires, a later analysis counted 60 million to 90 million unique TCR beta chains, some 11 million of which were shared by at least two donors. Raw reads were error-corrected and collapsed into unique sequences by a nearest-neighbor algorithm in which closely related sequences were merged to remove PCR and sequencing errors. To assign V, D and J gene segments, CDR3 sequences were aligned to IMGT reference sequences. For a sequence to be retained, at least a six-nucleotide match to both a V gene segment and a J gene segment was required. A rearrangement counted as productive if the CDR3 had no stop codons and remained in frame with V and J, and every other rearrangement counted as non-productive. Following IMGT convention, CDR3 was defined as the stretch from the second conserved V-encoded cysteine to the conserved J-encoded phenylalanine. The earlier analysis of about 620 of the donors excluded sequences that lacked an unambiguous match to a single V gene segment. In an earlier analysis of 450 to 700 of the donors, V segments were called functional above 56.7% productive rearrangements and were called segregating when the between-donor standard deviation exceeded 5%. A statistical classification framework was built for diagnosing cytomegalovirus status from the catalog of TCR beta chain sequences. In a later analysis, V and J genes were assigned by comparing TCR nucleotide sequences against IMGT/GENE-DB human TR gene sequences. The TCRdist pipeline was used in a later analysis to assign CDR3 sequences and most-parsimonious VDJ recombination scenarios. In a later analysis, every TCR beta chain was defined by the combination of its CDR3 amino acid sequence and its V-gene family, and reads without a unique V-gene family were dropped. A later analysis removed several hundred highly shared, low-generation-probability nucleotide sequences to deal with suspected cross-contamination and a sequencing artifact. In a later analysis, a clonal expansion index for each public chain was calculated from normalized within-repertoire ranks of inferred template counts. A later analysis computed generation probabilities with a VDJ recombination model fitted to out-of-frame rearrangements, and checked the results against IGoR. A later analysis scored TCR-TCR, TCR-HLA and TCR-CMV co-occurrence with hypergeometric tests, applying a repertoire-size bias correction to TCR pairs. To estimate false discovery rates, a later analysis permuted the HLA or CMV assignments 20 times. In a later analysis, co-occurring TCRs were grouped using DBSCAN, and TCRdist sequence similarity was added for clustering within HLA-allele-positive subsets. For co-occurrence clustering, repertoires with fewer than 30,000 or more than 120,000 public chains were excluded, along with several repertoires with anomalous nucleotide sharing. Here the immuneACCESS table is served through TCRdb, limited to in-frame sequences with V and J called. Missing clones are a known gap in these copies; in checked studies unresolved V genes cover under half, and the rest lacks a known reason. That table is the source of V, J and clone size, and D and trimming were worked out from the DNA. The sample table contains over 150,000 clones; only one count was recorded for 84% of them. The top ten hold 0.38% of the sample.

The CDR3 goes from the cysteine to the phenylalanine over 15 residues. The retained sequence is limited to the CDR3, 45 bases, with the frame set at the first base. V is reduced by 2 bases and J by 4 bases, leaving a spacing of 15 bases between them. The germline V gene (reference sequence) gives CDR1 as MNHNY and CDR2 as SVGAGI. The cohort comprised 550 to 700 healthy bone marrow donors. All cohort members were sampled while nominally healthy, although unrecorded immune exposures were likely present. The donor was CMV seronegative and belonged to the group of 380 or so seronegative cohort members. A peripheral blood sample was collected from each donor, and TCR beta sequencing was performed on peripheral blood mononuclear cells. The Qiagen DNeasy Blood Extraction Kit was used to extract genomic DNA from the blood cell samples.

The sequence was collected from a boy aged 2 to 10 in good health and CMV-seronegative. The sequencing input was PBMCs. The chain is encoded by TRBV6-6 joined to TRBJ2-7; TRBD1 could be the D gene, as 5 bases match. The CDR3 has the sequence CASSYGQGSYYEQYF. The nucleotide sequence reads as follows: TGTGCCAGCAGTTACGGGCAGGGATCGTATTACGAGCAGTACTTC.